This TCR beta chain was identified in a study of blood T cell repertoires in COVID-19. Across the whole study: Sources were T cells, B-cell-depleted T cells, or PBMCs; the material itself was cDNA or gDNA.

The Seattle patients, enrolled during active infection, were followed longitudinally. The repertoire was sequenced with immunoSEQ multiplex PCR; TCRdb's copy has only in-frame clones and lacks some. The sample lists around 210,000 clones; roughly 84% were seen once. As to this clone: At one boundary the junction diverges from the germline segment, which might be a read error.

The TCR originated in a man aged 45-65 years with COVID-19, enrolled during active disease. Source material: peripheral blood.

The CDR3 spells CASSLAGGETQYF. DNA for the CDR3: TGTGCTAGCAGCTTAGCCGGGGGAGAGACCCAGTACTTC. The rearrangement links TRBV7-7 to TRBJ2-5, with a tentative D call TRBD2 (6 bases). The CDR3 contains 13 residues. In germline, CDR1 is SSHAT, CDR2 FNYEAQ (reference sequence).